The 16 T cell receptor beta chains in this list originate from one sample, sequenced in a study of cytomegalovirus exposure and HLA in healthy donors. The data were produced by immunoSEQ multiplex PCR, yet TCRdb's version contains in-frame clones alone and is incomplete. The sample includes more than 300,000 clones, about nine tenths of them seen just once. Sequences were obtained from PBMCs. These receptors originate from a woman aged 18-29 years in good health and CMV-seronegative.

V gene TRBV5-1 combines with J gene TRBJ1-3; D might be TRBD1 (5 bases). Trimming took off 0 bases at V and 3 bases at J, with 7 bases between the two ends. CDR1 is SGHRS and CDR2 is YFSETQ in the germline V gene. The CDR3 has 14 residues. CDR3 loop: CASSLVGGGNTIYF. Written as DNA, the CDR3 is TGCGCCAGCAGCTTGGTCGGGGGTGGAAACACCATATATTTT.

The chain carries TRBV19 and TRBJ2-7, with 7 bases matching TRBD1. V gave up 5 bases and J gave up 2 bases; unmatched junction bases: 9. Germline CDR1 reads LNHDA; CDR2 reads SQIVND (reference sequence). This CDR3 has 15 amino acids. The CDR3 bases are TGTGCCAGTAGTGCCAGACAGGGTTCCGCCTACGAGCAGTACTTC. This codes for CASSARQGSAYEQYF.

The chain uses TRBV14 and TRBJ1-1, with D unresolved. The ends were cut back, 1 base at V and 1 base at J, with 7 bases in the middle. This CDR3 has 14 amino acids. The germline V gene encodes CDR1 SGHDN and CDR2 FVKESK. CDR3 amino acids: CASSQALSNTEAFF. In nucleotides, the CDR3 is TGTGCCAGCAGCCAAGCGTTATCGAACACTGAAGCTTTCTTT.

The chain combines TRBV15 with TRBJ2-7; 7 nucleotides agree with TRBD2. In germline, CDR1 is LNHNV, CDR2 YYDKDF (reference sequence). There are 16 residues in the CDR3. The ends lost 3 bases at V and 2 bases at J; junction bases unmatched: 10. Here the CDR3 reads CATSRGGIASTYEQYF. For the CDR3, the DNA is TGTGCCACCAGCAGGGGGGGGATAGCGTCAACCTACGAGCAGTACTTC.

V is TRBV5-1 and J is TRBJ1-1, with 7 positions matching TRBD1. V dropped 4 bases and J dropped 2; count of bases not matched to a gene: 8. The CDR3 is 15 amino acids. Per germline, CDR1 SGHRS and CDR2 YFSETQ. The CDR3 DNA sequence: TGCGCCAGCAGCCATGACAGGGTGATAAACACTGAAGCTTTCTTT. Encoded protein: CASSHDRVINTEAFF.

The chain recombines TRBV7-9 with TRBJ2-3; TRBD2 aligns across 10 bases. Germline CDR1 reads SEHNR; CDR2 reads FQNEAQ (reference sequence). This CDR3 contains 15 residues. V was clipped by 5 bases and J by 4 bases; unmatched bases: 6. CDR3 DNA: TGTGCCAGCAGCCTGACTAGCGGGCGTGCAGATACGCAGTATTTT. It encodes CASSLTSGRADTQYF.

The CDR3 sequence: CASSFSGRADTQYF. The CDR3 DNA reads TGTGCCAGCAGCTTTAGCGGGAGGGCAGATACGCAGTATTTT. The chain links TRBV28 to TRBJ2-3; 11 bases agree with TRBD2. After removal of 6 bases from V and 4 bases from J, the junction contained 3 bases not matched to a gene. The germline V gene has CDR1 MDHEN and CDR2 SYDVKM. The CDR3 has 14 amino acids.

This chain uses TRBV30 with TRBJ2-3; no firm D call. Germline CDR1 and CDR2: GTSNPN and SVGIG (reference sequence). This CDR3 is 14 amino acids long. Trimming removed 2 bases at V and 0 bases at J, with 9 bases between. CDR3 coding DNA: TGTGCCTGGAGTAGAGGCTGGAGCACAGATACGCAGTATTTT. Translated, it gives CAWSRGWSTDTQYF.

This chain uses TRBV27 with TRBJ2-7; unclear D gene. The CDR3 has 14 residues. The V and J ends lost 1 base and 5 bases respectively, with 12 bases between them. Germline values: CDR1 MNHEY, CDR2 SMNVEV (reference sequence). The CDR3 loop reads CASSLLRERDEQYF. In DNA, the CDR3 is TGTGCCAGCAGTTTATTGAGAGAGCGCGACGAGCAGTACTTC.

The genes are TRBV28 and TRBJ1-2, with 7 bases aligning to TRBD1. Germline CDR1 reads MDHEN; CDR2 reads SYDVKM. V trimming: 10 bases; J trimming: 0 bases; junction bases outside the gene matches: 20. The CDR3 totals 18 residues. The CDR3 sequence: CATGPELTTGDSNYGYTF. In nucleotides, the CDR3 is TGTGCCACCGGACCCGAATTAACAACAGGGGACTCTAACTATGGCTACACCTTC.

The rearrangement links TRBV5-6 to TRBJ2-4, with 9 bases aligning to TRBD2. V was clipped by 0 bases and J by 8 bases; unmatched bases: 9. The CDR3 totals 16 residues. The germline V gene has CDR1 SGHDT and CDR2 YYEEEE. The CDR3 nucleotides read TGTGCCAGCAGCTTGGAGGGGCGGGGGGGCGAGTACATTCAGTACTTC. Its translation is CASSLEGRGGEYIQYF.

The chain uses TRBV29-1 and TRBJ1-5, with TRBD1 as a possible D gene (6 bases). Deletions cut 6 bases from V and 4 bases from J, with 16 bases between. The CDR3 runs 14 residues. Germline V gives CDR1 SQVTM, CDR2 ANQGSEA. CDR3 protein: CSVASGTSNQPQHF. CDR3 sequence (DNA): TGCAGCGTAGCCTCCGGGACAAGTAATCAGCCCCAGCATTTT.

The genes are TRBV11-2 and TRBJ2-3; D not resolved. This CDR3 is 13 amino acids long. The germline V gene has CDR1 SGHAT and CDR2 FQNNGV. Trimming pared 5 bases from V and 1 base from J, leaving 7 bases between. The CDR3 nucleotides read TGTGCCAGCAGCGGGCAGGGCACAGATACGCAGTATTTT. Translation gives CASSGQGTDTQYF.

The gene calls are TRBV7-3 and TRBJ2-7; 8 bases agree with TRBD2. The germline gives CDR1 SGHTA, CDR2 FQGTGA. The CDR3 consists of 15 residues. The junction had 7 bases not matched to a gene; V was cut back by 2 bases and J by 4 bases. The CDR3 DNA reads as TGTGCCAGCAGCTTAGGGGCGGGAGGAATTTACGAGCAGTACTTC. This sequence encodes CASSLGAGGIYEQYF.

The CDR3 coding sequence is TGTGCCAGCAGCCGTAATTCCGGGACTAGCGGGAGAGGAGAGCAGTACTTC. It is translated as CASSRNSGTSGRGEQYF. The chain links TRBV7-2 to TRBJ2-7; 14 bases match TRBD2. The CDR3 loop spans 17 amino acids. Trimming at V came to 5 bases and at J to 7 bases, leaving 13 bases not matched to a gene. Germline values: CDR1 SGHTA, CDR2 FQGNSA.

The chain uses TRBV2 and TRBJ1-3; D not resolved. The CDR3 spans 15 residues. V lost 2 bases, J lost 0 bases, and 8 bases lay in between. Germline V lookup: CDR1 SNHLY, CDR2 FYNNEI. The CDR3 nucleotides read TGTGCCAGCAGTGAATTCAGGAACTCTGGAAACACCATATATTTT. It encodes CASSEFRNSGNTIYF.